This is a list of T cell receptor beta chains from one sample in a study of OX40 agonist ivuxolimab in advanced cancers. Repertoires were generated with immunoSEQ multiplex PCR, while TCRdb's copy carries only in-frame clones and drops some. This table holds tens of thousands of clones, roughly 92% found once. The sequenced sample was CD4+ or CD8+ T cells sorted from blood, obtained in a trial of the OX40 agonist ivuxolimab. The receptors here all came from an adult with an advanced solid tumor such as melanoma, head and neck, liver or kidney cancer. The CDR3 runs from the conserved cysteine through the conserved F or W. The D gene is left open where the match is weak. Part of the rows lack a size; the others show once, few, many or a class for expanded clones.

.,once,TRBJ1-5,TRBV5-5,CASSENGGNQPQHF,TGTGCCAGCAGCGAGAACGGGGGCAATCAGCCCCAGCATTTT
.,.,TRBJ1-2,TRBV6-5,CASSFIAQGNYGHTF,TGTGCCAGCAGCTTCATTGCACAGGGCAACTATGGCCACACCTTC
TRBD1,once,TRBJ2-2,TRBV7-2,CASSFLAGGNTGELFF,TGTGCCAGCAGCTTCCTAGCAGGGGGTAACACCGGGGAGCTGTTTTTT
TRBD2,.,TRBJ2-5,TRBV5-1,CASRLTSGPQETQYF,TGCGCCAGCAGATTGACTAGCGGCCCTCAAGAGACCCAGTACTTC
.,.,TRBJ1-1,TRBV28,CASSFVGGNTEAFF,TGTGCCAGCAGTTTTGTTGGGGGAAACACTGAAGCTTTCTTT
TRBD1,.,TRBJ2-6,TRBV29-1,CSVGTGRTAGANVLTF,TGCAGCGTGGGGACAGGGAGGACGGCTGGGGCCAACGTCCTGACTTTC
.,.,TRBJ1-1,TRBV6-1,CASSATGTLNTEAFF,TGTGCCAGCAGCGCAACAGGGACCCTGAACACTGAAGCTTTCTTT
.,.,TRBJ2-7,TRBV6-1,CAISEDSWPYEQYF,TGTGCCATCAGTGAGGACAGCTGGCCCTACGAGCAGTACTTC
TRBD1,.,TRBJ2-7,TRBV19,CASSMGQGYEQYF,TGTGCCAGTAGTATGGGACAGGGCTACGAGCAGTACTTC
TRBD1,.,TRBJ1-2,TRBV6-5,CAIQPGQGLDGYTF,TGTGCCATCCAACCGGGACAGGGATTGGATGGCTACACCTTC
TRBD2,.,TRBJ2-1,TRBV4-1,CASSQATGTSGYNEQFF,TGCGCCAGCAGCCAGGCTACCGGGACTAGCGGATACAATGAGCAGTTCTTC
TRBD1,once,TRBJ1-4,TRBV7-4,CATRQGVATNEKLFF,TGTGCCACCCGACAGGGCGTTGCAACTAATGAAAAACTGTTTTTT
.,once,TRBJ2-1,TRBV2,CASSGGGAVNEQFF,TGTGCCAGCAGTGGGGGGGGCGCAGTTAATGAGCAGTTCTTC
TRBD1,.,TRBJ1-1,TRBV29-1,CSAGTGGLAFF,TGCAGCGCCGGGACAGGGGGCTTGGCTTTCTTT
.,.,TRBJ2-7,TRBV13,CASSLGFNYEQYF,TGTGCCAGCAGCTTAGGCTTTAACTACGAGCAGTACTTC
.,.,TRBJ1-2,TRBV2,CASPFEEGNYGYTF,TGTGCCAGCCCCTTTGAGGAGGGTAACTATGGCTACACCTTC
.,.,TRBJ2-5,TRBV9,CASRGNSGEETQYF,TGTGCCAGCAGAGGAAATAGCGGCGAAGAGACCCAGTACTTC
TRBD1,.,TRBJ1-2,TRBV27,CASSLSGQGYYGYTF,TGTGCCAGCAGTTTAAGTGGACAGGGGTACTATGGCTACACCTTC
TRBD1,.,TRBJ1-1,TRBV5-1,CASSWTGQNMNTEAFF,TGCGCCAGCAGCTGGACAGGGCAGAATATGAACACTGAAGCTTTCTTT
TRBD2,.,TRBJ2-5,TRBV16,CASSHDPGTSVGTQYF,TGTGCCAGCAGCCACGATCCCGGGACTAGCGTAGGGACCCAGTACTTC
.,.,TRBJ2-7,TRBV5-6,CASSLATLYEQYF,TGTGCCAGCAGCCTAGCGACACTTTACGAGCAGTACTTC
.,once,TRBJ2-7,TRBV19,CASSPGGPGSYEQYF,TGTGCCAGTAGTCCCGGCGGGCCGGGCTCCTACGAGCAGTACTTC
TRBD1,.,TRBJ2-5,TRBV7-9,CASSPPLGTGQETQYF,TGTGCCAGCAGCCCGCCCCTAGGGACAGGACAAGAGACCCAGTACTTC
.,.,TRBJ2-1,TRBV7-9,CASSLALNEQFF,TGTGCCAGCAGCTTGGCTCTCAATGAGCAGTTCTTC
.,.,TRBJ2-3,TRBV2,CASTSDTQYF,TGTGCCAGCACCTCAGATACGCAGTATTTT
TRBD2,.,TRBJ2-1,TRBV19,CASSMWTSGFNEQFF,TGTGCCAGTAGTATGTGGACTAGCGGTTTCAATGAGCAGTTCTTC
TRBD1,.,TRBJ2-5,TRBV27,CASSPQTGLWETQYF,TGTGCCAGCAGCCCCCAGACAGGGCTCTGGGAGACCCAGTACTTC
TRBD1,few,TRBJ2-7,TRBV7-9,CASSSGQGAQSEQYF,TGTGCCAGCAGCTCGGGACAGGGGGCCCAAAGCGAGCAGTACTTC
.,.,TRBJ2-1,TRBV30,CAWNEVSYNEQFF,TGTGCCTGGAACGAGGTCTCCTACAATGAGCAGTTCTTC
.,.,TRBJ2-7,TRBV2,CASGPYEQYF,TGTGCCAGCGGCCCCTACGAGCAGTACTTC
.,.,TRBJ2-7,TRBV7-9,CASSPIYEQYF,TGTGCCAGCAGCCCCATCTACGAGCAGTACTTC
.,few,TRBJ2-1,TRBV11-3,CASSLTEQFF,TGTGCCAGCAGCTTAACAGAGCAGTTCTTC
.,.,TRBJ1-2,TRBV29-1,CSVAGAYNSNYGYTF,TGCAGCGTTGCAGGGGCCTATAACTCGAACTATGGCTACACCTTC
TRBD1,.,TRBJ1-1,TRBV7-9,CASSRTGSNTEAFF,TGTGCCAGCTCCCGGACAGGATCGAACACTGAAGCTTTCTTT
.,.,TRBJ2-1,TRBV6-4,CASSTSMDRHNEQFF,TGTGCCAGCAGCACCTCCATGGACAGACACAATGAGCAGTTCTTC
.,.,TRBJ1-4,TRBV9,CASSEDSSSNEKLFF,TGTGCCAGCAGCGAGGACAGCTCCTCTAATGAAAAACTGTTTTTT
.,.,TRBJ2-5,TRBV28,CASSFEGRPQETQYF,TGTGCCAGCAGTTTCGAAGGACGGCCCCAAGAGACCCAGTACTTC
.,once,TRBJ2-1,TRBV30,CAWSVVLESNEQFF,TGTGCCTGGAGTGTTGTGTTAGAGAGCAATGAGCAGTTCTTC
TRBD1,.,TRBJ2-7,TRBV9,CASSARDRVKLYEQYF,TGTGCCAGCAGCGCCAGGGACAGGGTAAAACTCTACGAGCAGTACTTC
.,.,TRBJ1-1,TRBV28,CASSLRAQGPAFF,TGTGCCAGCAGTCTACGGGCCCAGGGACCGGCTTTCTTT
.,.,TRBJ2-2,TRBV2,CASNEGRVTGELFF,TGTGCCAGCAATGAAGGGCGGGTAACCGGGGAGCTGTTTTTT
.,.,TRBJ2-5,TRBV21-1,CASSTPIGTGRETQYF,TGTGCCAGCAGCACCCCGATTGGGACAGGGCGGGAGACCCAGTACTTC
.,.,TRBJ1-1,TRBV27,CASSLSLGNEAFF,TGTGCCAGCAGTTTATCTTTGGGTAATGAAGCTTTCTTT
.,.,TRBJ1-2,TRBV30,CAWTNYGYTF,TGTGCCTGGACTAACTATGGCTACACCTTC
.,.,TRBJ2-3,TRBV7-3,CASSLYFTDTQYF,TGTGCCAGCAGCTTATACTTCACAGATACGCAGTATTTT
.,.,TRBJ2-2,TRBV5-6,CASSFRQDLTGELFF,TGTGCCAGCAGCTTCCGACAGGACCTCACCGGGGAGCTGTTTTTT
.,.,TRBJ1-1,TRBV7-3,CASSLIGPGREAEAFF,TGTGCCAGCAGCTTGATCGGCCCGGGGAGGGAAGCTGAAGCTTTCTTT
.,.,TRBJ1-1,TRBV7-8,CASSLDDRMNTEAFF,TGTGCCAGCAGCTTAGATGACCGAATGAACACTGAAGCTTTCTTT